This T cell receptor (beta chain) appears in the sequencing data of a study of blood T cell repertoires in COVID-19. Across the whole study: Acute and convalescent COVID-19 samples came from the United States, Italy and Spain.

Participants reported their clinical history, and cohort assignment relied on those reports. The table came from immunoSEQ multiplex PCR; TCRdb's copy has only in-frame clones and leaves some out. The repertoire holds approximately 140,000 clones, about 87% seen once, with roughly 3.9% in the top ten. The germline V gene encodes CDR1 KGHSH and CDR2 LQKENI. V shed 4 bases, J shed 5 bases, and the junction held 4 bases outside the gene matches. CDR3 length equals 14 residues. Sequencing was performed on PBMCs or T cells enriched from blood (not recorded which). This clonotype was obtained from a man aged 50-59 years in a cohort exposed to, infected with or recovered from COVID-19 (not recorded which). J is TRBJ2-7 and V is TRBV18; 11 bases line up with TRBD1. The CDR3 DNA is TGTGCCAGCTCACATGGACAGGGGGCCAACGAGCAGTACTTC. Translation: CASSHGQGANEQYF.